This T cell receptor beta chain was sequenced during a study of T cell changes during pregnancy in multiple sclerosis. Here immunoSEQ multiplex PCR was the method, and the copy in TCRdb shows in-frame clones only, minus some. The sample has around 53,000 clones; about 92% are singletons. Germline V gene data show CDR1 as MGHRA and CDR2 as YSYEKL. The junction had 6 bases not matched to a gene; V was cut back by 3 bases and J by 4 bases. The CDR3 contains 16 residues. The V gene is TRBV4-1, the J gene TRBJ1-5; TRBD1 matches 10 bases. Sequencing was performed on CD8+ T cells from peripheral blood mononuclear cells, taken before pregnancy. The clonotype was recovered from a female donor with multiple sclerosis, enrolled in a pregnancy study. The CDR3 nucleotides read TGCGCCAGCAGCCAGGTCGGACAGGGGGGAAATCAGCCCCAGCATTTT. Translation gives CASSQVGQGGNQPQHF.